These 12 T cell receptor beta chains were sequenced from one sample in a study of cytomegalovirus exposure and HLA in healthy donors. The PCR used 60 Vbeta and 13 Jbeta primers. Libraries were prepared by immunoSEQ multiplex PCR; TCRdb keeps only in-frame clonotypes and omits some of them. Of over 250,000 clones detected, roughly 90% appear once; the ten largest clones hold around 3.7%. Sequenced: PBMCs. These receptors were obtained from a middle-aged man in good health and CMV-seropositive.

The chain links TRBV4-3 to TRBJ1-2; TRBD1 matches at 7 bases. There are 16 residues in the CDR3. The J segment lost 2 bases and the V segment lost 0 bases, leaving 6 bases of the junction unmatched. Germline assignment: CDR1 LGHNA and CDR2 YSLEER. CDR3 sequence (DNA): TGCGCCAGCAGCCAAGAGGTGACAGGGCTGAACTATGGCTACACCTTC. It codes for CASSQEVTGLNYGYTF.

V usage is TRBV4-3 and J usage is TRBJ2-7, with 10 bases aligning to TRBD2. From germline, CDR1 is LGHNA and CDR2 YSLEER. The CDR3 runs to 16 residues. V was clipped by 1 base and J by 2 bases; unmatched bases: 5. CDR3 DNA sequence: TGCGCCAGCAGCCAAGTGCTAGCGGGAGTCGCCTACGAGCAGTACTTC. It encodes CASSQVLAGVAYEQYF.

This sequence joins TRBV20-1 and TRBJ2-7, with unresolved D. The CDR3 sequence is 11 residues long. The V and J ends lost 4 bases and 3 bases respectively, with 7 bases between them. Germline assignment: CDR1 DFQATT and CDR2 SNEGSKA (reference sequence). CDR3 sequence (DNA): TGCAGTGCTACGGCAGGCTACGAGCAGTACTTC. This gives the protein CSATAGYEQYF.

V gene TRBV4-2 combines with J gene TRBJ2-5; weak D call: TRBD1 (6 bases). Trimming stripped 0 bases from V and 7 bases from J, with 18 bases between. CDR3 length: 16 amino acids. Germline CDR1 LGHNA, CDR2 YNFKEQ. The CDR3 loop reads CASSQEWQGRPMTQYF. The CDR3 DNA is TGTGCCAGCAGCCAAGAATGGCAGGGGAGACCTATGACCCAGTACTTC.

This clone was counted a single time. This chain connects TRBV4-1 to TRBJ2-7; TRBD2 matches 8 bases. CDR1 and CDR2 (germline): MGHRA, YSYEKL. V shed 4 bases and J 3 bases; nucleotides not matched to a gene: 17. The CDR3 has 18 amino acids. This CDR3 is CASSPLWPKSGGIYEQYF. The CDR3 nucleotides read TGCGCCAGCAGCCCGCTTTGGCCCAAGAGCGGGGGAATCTACGAGCAGTACTTC.

The CDR3 nucleotides read TGTGCCAGCAGTTTAGGGAGGAGCTCCTACGAGCAGTACTTC. It translates to CASSLGRSSYEQYF. The chain has TRBV27 and TRBJ2-7, with TRBD2 as a possible D gene (6 bases). The germline V gene encodes CDR1 MNHEY and CDR2 SMNVEV (reference sequence). The CDR3 has 14 residues. V lost 2 bases, J lost 0 bases, and 8 bases lay in between.

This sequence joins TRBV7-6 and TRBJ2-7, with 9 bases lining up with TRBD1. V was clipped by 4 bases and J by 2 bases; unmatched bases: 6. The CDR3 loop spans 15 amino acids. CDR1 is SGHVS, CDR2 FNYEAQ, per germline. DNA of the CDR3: TGTGCCAGCAGCTCCAGACAGGGGGAAACCTACGAGCAGTACTTC. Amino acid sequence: CASSSRQGETYEQYF.

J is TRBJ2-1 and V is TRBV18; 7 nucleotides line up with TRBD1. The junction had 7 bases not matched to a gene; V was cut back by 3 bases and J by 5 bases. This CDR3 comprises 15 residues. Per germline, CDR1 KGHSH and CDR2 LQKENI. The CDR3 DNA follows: TGTGCCAGCTCACCTCGACAGGGTAGCGACAATGAGCAGTTCTTC. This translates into CASSPRQGSDNEQFF.

CDR3 nucleotide sequence: TGTGCCAGCAGCCAAGTCACTAGCGGGATTGCTGTGTCCTACGAGCAGTACTTC. Amino acids: CASSQVTSGIAVSYEQYF. V gene TRBV4-2 combines with J gene TRBJ2-7; 10 nucleotides align to TRBD2. V was pared by 1 base and J by 1 base, with 10 bases of the junction left unmatched. The CDR3 totals 18 residues. CDR1 is LGHNA and CDR2 is YNFKEQ in the germline V gene.

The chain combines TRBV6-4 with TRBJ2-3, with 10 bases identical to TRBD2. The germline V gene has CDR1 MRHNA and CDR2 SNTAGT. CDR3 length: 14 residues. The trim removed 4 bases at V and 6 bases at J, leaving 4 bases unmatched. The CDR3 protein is CASSGASGSDTQYF. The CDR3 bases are TGTGCCAGCAGTGGGGCTAGCGGGAGTGATACGCAGTATTTT.

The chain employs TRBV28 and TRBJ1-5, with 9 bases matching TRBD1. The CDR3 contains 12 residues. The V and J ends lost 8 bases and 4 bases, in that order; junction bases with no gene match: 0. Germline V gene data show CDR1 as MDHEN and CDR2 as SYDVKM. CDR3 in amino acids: CASGTGNQPQHF. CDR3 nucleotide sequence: TGTGCCAGCGGGACAGGGAATCAGCCCCAGCATTTT.

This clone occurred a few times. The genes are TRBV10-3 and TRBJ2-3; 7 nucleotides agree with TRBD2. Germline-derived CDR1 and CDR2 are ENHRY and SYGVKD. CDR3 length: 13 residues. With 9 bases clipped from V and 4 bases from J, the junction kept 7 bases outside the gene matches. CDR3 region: CAISGGSADTQYF. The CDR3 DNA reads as TGTGCCATTTCCGGCGGGAGTGCAGATACGCAGTATTTT.